The 14 T cell receptor beta chains listed next were all sequenced from one sample in a study of T cells expressing NK-cell markers. TCRdb reprocessed the 5' RACE reads and keeps a single row for each CDR3 protein, giving no DNA. The table lists roughly 280,000 distinct CDR3 sequences. The sequenced sample consisted of blood T cells: a sorted CD56 or NKG2C T cell subset, CD4+ or CD8+ T cells, or bulk PBMC T cells (not recorded which). These receptor sequences come from a young man in good health.

The CDR3: CASSYSGTGGNYGYTF. The gene calls are TRBV6-5 and TRBJ1-2; TCRdb picks TRBD1, but there is no DNA to check that call. This CDR3 is built from 16 residues. Germline values: CDR1 MNHEY, CDR2 SVGAGI.

The genes are TRBV7-2 and TRBJ2-1; TCRdb's assignment of TRBD1 cannot be checked, as there is no DNA. Germline V CDR1 and CDR2: SGHTA, FQGNSA. This CDR3 is built from 15 residues. CDR3 region: CASSSTGAAYNEQFF.

The rearrangement links TRBV4-3 to TRBJ1-6; as DNA is missing, the TRBD1 call by TCRdb cannot be tested. This CDR3 is built from 14 residues. Germline CDR1 is LGHNA and CDR2 is YSLEER. Here the CDR3 reads CASSQGDSRSSLHF.

V gene TRBV4-2 combines with J gene TRBJ2-3; the D call of TRBD2 rests on TCRdb alone, since no DNA is present to check it. CDR3 length: 15 amino acids. CDR1 and CDR2 (germline): LGHNA, YNFKEQ. The CDR3 sequence is CASSQGGRAPRTQYF.

The CDR3 protein is CASSSGTSGRADGELFF. This chain connects TRBV7-6 to TRBJ2-2; the TRBD2 assignment by TCRdb is unverifiable without DNA. CDR1 SGHVS and CDR2 FNYEAQ come from the germline V gene. The CDR3 length is 17 residues.

The gene calls are TRBV6-1 and TRBJ2-1; there is no DNA to check the TCRdb D call of TRBD1. The CDR3 is made up of 14 amino acids. CDR1 and CDR2 (germline): MNHNS, SASEGT. The CDR3 region is CAVQGLGSYNEQFF.

J is TRBJ1-4 and V is TRBV10-3. This CDR3 is 15 amino acids long. CDR1 and CDR2 from the germline V gene are ENHRY and SYGVKD. CDR3 loop: CAISVGPPNNEKLFF.

This chain joins TRBV12-3 or TRBV12-4 and TRBJ2-3; TCRdb designates TRBD2, a call that cannot be tested without DNA. The CDR3 has 17 amino acids. CDR3 sequence reads: CASSPLPGLINSDTQYF.

The chain joins TRBV4-2 to TRBJ1-1; TCRdb calls TRBD1, which cannot be checked without DNA. From germline, CDR1 is LGHNA and CDR2 YNFKEQ. CDR3 length: 17 amino acids. CDR3 sequence: CASSQDPLSSVNTEAFF.

V gene TRBV30 combines with J gene TRBJ1-1. From germline, CDR1 is GTSNPN and CDR2 SVGIG (reference sequence). The CDR3 runs to 13 residues. CDR3 residues: CAWKTGRRTEAFF.

The V gene is TRBV12-5, the J gene TRBJ2-1; the TRBD2 assignment by TCRdb is unverifiable without DNA. There are 17 residues in the CDR3. The germline V gene encodes CDR1 LGHNT and CDR2 FRNRAP. CDR3 protein: CASGPAPGLVKYNEQFF.

J is TRBJ2-5 and V is TRBV28; the TCRdb call, TRBD1, lacks DNA for checking. Germline V gene sequence: CDR1 MDHEN, CDR2 SYDVKM. CDR3 length: 17 amino acids. The CDR3 sequence: CASSLWGAEVPQETQYF.

J is TRBJ2-1 and V is TRBV24-1; the D gene TCRdb calls, TRBD1, cannot be checked with no DNA. Per the germline V gene, CDR1 is KGHDR and CDR2 is SFDVKD. This CDR3 is 15 amino acids long. The chain's CDR3 is CATRTTTGAGDEQFF.

The chain carries TRBV5-1 and TRBJ2-2; lacking DNA, the TRBD2 call made by TCRdb goes unchecked. CDR3 length equals 18 residues. Germline V gene sequence: CDR1 SGHRS, CDR2 YFSETQ. CDR3 amino acids: CASTLAALPRENTGELFF.